These 8 T cell receptor beta chains were all obtained from the same sample, sequenced in a study of T-cell reconstitution after alpha-beta-depleted transplantation in children. The study's findings and limits: The main origin of T-cell counts and diversity one year after transplant was newly produced T cells.

These TCRs' antigens remain unknown. As it was prepared, the TCRbeta library received unique molecular identifiers. TCRdb reanalysed the PCR reads using MiXCR and keeps one entry per CDR3 protein. In the table there are some 300,000 distinct CDR3 sequences, 6% to 10% of which are singletons. Sequences were derived from peripheral blood, sampled 360 days after TCRalphabeta/CD19-depleted stem cell transplant. These receptors were taken from a female patient aged 2-10 years who had a stem cell transplant for Fanconi anemia, so the T cells may come from the graft donor.

The V gene is TRBV12-3 or TRBV12-4, the J gene TRBJ2-7, with D perhaps assigned TRBD1 or TRBD2 (5 bases each). V was clipped by 8 bases and J by 7 bases, with 21 bases between them. The length of the CDR3 is 14 residues. The CDR3 sequence is CASRCQGALCEQYF. DNA for the CDR3: TGTGCCAGCCGTTGCCAGGGAGCACTGTGTGAGCAGTACTTC.

This clonotype was detected many times. The chain carries TRBV6-5 and TRBJ2-1; D is unresolved. Trimming took 6 bases from V and 2 from J, leaving 14 bases between them. CDR3 length equals 15 residues. Germline V lookup: CDR1 MNHEY, CDR2 SVGAGI. This chain's CDR3 is CASRQQRNAYNEQFF. CDR3 sequence (DNA): TGTGCCAGCAGACAACAGCGTAATGCCTACAATGAGCAGTTCTTC.

This clonotype was counted ten times or more. This chain connects TRBV5-1 to TRBJ2-2, with D maybe TRBD1 (5 bases). CDR3 length: 15 amino acids. Per the germline V gene, CDR1 is SGHRS and CDR2 is YFSETQ. Trimming shortened V by 0 bases and J by 4 bases, and 10 bases separated the two germline ends. CDR3 nucleotides: TGCGCCAGCAGCTTGGCCGCAGGGCCCACCGGGGAGCTGTTTTTT. Translation gives CASSLAAGPTGELFF.

In its sample, this clonotype was seen many times. The chain links TRBV5-1 to TRBJ1-2, with D possibly matching TRBD1 (5 bases). Germline V gives CDR1 SGHRS, CDR2 YFSETQ. The CDR3 runs to 15 residues. V was clipped by 5 bases and J by 8 bases, with 22 bases between them. DNA of the CDR3: TGCGCCAGCAGTGAACGCGTCCAGGGCATCTCAGGCTACACCTTC. It specifies CASSERVQGISGYTF.

This clonotype was counted many times. The chain uses TRBV29-1 and TRBJ1-2; D gene uncertain. The germline gives CDR1 SQVTM, CDR2 ANQGSEA. The CDR3 loop spans 13 amino acids. Trimming left V 6 bases short and J 10 bases short, with 21 bases between. CDR3 region: CSVYAGDHFIYTF. CDR3 in DNA: TGCAGCGTCTACGCTGGGGATCACTTCATCTACACCTTC.

This clonotype was seen a few times. V and J are TRBV3-1 and TRBJ2-3; possible D gene TRBD2, 6 bases. The CDR3 sequence is 16 residues long. V was shortened by 5 bases and J by 6 bases, with 21 bases between the two germline ends. Germline loops: CDR1 LGHDT, CDR2 YNNKEL (reference sequence). The CDR3 nucleotides read TGTGCCAGCAGCACCCCGGGACTCGGAAACCTCGATACGCAGTATTTT. Translated, it gives CASSTPGLGNLDTQYF.

This clonotype was recorded a few times. The V call is TRBV4-3, the J call TRBJ1-6; possibly TRBD1 for D (5 bases). V was shortened by 1 base and J by 7 bases, with 11 bases between the two germline ends. This CDR3 has 15 residues. The germline V gene has CDR1 LGHNA and CDR2 YSLEER. The CDR3 is CASSQGGRENSPLHF. The CDR3 DNA sequence: TGCGCCAGCAGCCAAGGGGGACGGGAAAATTCACCCCTCCACTTT.

This clonotype has ten or more counts. The rearrangement joins TRBV12-3 or TRBV12-4 to TRBJ1-1, with TRBD1 as a possible D gene (5 bases). Trimming removed 9 bases from V and 11 bases from J, with 7 bases in between. This CDR3 is 8 amino acids long. For the CDR3, the DNA is TGTGCCAGTGGGGGGGCTTTCTTT. Translated: CASGGAFF.